The T cell receptor (beta chain) under discussion was sequenced for a study of technical replicates of blood from several donors. TCRdb's table, derived via immunoSEQ multiplex PCR, lists solely in-frame clones and lacks some. The sample contains about 83,000 clones, around nine tenths of which appear only once. Germline V gives CDR1 MGHDK, CDR2 SYGVNS. The CDR3 runs to 11 residues. The ends were cut back, 4 bases at V and 8 bases at J, with 8 bases in the middle. This clonotype was obtained from a human donor in good health. Input material: T cells isolated from PBMCs. The chain combines TRBV25-1 with TRBJ1-1, with D possibly TRBD1 on 6 matching bases. This CDR3 reads CASSVDREAFF. CDR3 DNA: TGTGCCAGCAGTGTGGACAGAGAAGCTTTCTTT.